This T cell receptor beta chain was retrieved from a study of blood T cell repertoires in COVID-19. The wider study: Samples representing acute and convalescent COVID-19 were sourced from the United States, Italy and Spain. The analysed material was cDNA or gDNA that came from T cells, B-cell-depleted T cells, or PBMCs.

Per the study methods: Counts of nucleated cells, estimated from reference gene primer amplification, were obtained. This table comes from immunoSEQ multiplex PCR, and its TCRdb copy is limited to in-frame clones, with some not included. V, J and clone size are those of that table, while D and trimming were read from the DNA. The repertoire holds 100,000 or so clones, with roughly 83% as singletons. V lost 3 bases, J lost 3 bases, and 1 base stayed unmatched. Per germline, CDR1 LNHDA and CDR2 SQIVND (reference sequence). The CDR3 is 15 amino acids. The chain joins TRBV19 to TRBJ2-3; 12 bases align to TRBD2. This TCR came from a woman aged 60-70 years with acute or convalescent COVID-19. Sequencing input: peripheral blood. The CDR3 is CASSITSGGTDTQYF. The CDR3 bases are TGTGCCAGTAGTATCACTAGCGGGGGGACAGATACGCAGTATTTT.